Listed here is a single T cell receptor (beta chain). Which antigen it targets is not known. No base quality values were provided; no much bigger clone lies one nucleotide off. The donors were included in the validation cohort of 130 or so subjects, a group kept apart from the roughly 730-subject first cohort. This sample is part of a study of cytomegalovirus exposure and HLA in healthy donors (dated by TCRdb to the late 2010s). About the full investigation: According to a later analysis, the 120 or so validation repertoires were produced on the same platform as the 666 repertoires of the first cohort. High-throughput TCR immunosequencing, statistical association of individual TCRs with disease status, and machine learning were combined to predict cytomegalovirus infection status. The study was designed to test whether signatures of past pathogen exposure could be identified by cataloging public T cell receptors. Along with the approximately 670-subject first cohort, a separate validation cohort of over 90 different subjects was used.

To prepare the library, the immunoSEQ multiplex PCR assay was applied. The source study handled its data this way. A statistical classification framework was built for diagnosing cytomegalovirus status from the catalog of TCR beta chain sequences. TCRdb took this table from immuneACCESS and kept in-frame rearrangements with V and J called. Such tables lack part of the clones; where checked against another copy, unresolved V genes explain under half of the gap, and the rest is unexplained. D and trimming were read from the DNA, whereas the V and J calls and clone size are those reported in that table. The sample has approximately 190,000 clones on record, roughly 80% of them singletons. 6% to 9% of the sample is in the top ten clones. Here is what the overall study found, with its caveats: Subsequent analysis determined that TCRs grouped into clusters in the first cohort also showed a tendency toward co-occurrence across the roughly 130 validation repertoires, and approximately 94% of cluster scores exceeded 0. Cytomegalovirus status was reported to be diagnosed by the classifier with high specificity and sensitivity in both the original and validation cohorts. Most TCR sequences were seen in very few donors, while some public TCRs were found in many individuals. In vitro tests confirmed that three of the cytomegalovirus-associated TCR beta chains recognize cytomegalovirus antigens. It was suggested by the authors that the approach could potentially be generalized to other disease states and immunological phenotypes. A later analysis had no HLA typing for the validation cohort, so co-occurrence there was scored across all 120 or so repertoires. In the study, about 150 TCR beta chains were listed as associated with cytomegalovirus.

The CDR3 contains 16 residues, cysteine and phenylalanine counted. CDR3 DNA only is kept here, 48 bases in frame from base 1. After removal of 2 bases from V and 7 bases from J, the junction retains 10 bases not matched to a gene. The CDR1 and CDR2 encoded by the germline V gene are ENHRY and SYGVKD. The specimen was PBMCs. The sequence is built from TRBV10-3 and TRBJ1-4; 7 bases in the junction line up with TRBD1. This sequence originates from a man younger than 35 in good health and CMV-seropositive. Here the CDR3 is given as CAISEHLRQGPEKLFF. The DNA reads as follows: TGTGCCATCAGTGAGCATTTGAGACAGGGCCCTGAAAAACTGTTTTTT.